These T cell receptor beta chains were read from a single sample in a study of T cells in tuberculosis. TCRdb keeps only in-frame clones here, not all; method: immunoSEQ multiplex PCR. The sample shows approximately 100,000 clones, roughly 91% of them seen only once. The specimen sequenced was CD1b-GMM tetramer-negative cells sorted from PBMCs. The receptor set was obtained from an adult woman with latent tuberculosis. Both conserved end residues are part of each CDR3. Fields, in order: J gene, clone size, V gene, D gene, CDR3 DNA, CDR3 protein. D genes are given only for firm matches. Rows may omit the clone size; those that give it use once, few, many or a size class.

TRBJ2-1 | NA | TRBV6-1 | TRBD1 | TGTGCCAGCAGTCGGACAGGTGGTAATGAGCAGTTCTTC | CASSRTGGNEQFF
TRBJ1-1 | once | TRBV19 | NA | TGTGCCAGTAGTATAGGCACCGGGAGAAACACTGAAGCTTTCTTT | CASSIGTGRNTEAFF
TRBJ2-7 | NA | TRBV5-1 | NA | TGCGCCAGCAGCCCATCGGGGGGCCACTACGAGCAGTACTTC | CASSPSGGHYEQYF
TRBJ1-2 | NA | TRBV7-2 | TRBD1 | TGTGCCAGCAGCTTAGGACAGGGGAATGGCTACACCTTC | CASSLGQGNGYTF
TRBJ1-1 | few | TRBV4-3 | TRBD1 | TGCGCCAGCAGCCAACGGAGGGGGCGGAACACTGAAGCTTTCTTT | CASSQRRGRNTEAFF
TRBJ2-1 | NA | TRBV9 | TRBD2 | TGTGCCAGCAGCGTAGACAGCGGGGTGGCGGGTGAGCAGTTCTTC | CASSVDSGVAGEQFF
TRBJ2-7 | NA | TRBV5-1 | TRBD1 | TGCGCCAGCAGTTCCGGACAGGGGATGTCCTACGAGCAGTACTTC | CASSSGQGMSYEQYF
TRBJ1-5 | NA | TRBV7-8 | TRBD1 | TGTGCCAGCAGCTCAGGACAGGGTGGTCAGCCCCAGCATTTT | CASSSGQGGQPQHF
TRBJ2-7 | NA | TRBV7-9 | NA | TGTGCCAGCAGCTTAGACGGGTCCCCCTCCTACGAGCAGTACTTC | CASSLDGSPSYEQYF
TRBJ2-2 | NA | TRBV10-2 | NA | TGCGCCAGCAGTGAGTGGTCAGGGCCCGCGAACACCGGGGAGCTGTTTTTT | CASSEWSGPANTGELFF
TRBJ1-1 | NA | TRBV6-5 | NA | TGTGCCAGCAGCCCCGTCGGCAGAGGAGCTTTCTTT | CASSPVGRGAFF
TRBJ2-3 | NA | TRBV5-1 | TRBD2 | TGCGCCAGCAGCTTAAAAGCGGGGCCTAGCACAGATACGCAGTATTTT | CASSLKAGPSTDTQYF
TRBJ1-5 | NA | TRBV27 | TRBD1 | TGTGCCAGCAGTTGGACAGGGAGAGGACAGCCCCAGCATTTT | CASSWTGRGQPQHF
TRBJ2-7 | NA | TRBV14 | NA | TGTGCCAGCAGCGACAGATTCTACGAGCAGTACTTC | CASSDRFYEQYF
TRBJ2-7 | NA | TRBV7-9 | NA | TGTGCCAGCAGCTTAGAGGGGGGGGCAGAAACTTACTCCTACGAGCAGTACTTC | CASSLEGGAETYSYEQYF
TRBJ1-5 | NA | TRBV6-1 | NA | TGTGCCAGCAGTGAATCTGCCAGGCCCAATCAGCCCCAGCATTTT | CASSESARPNQPQHF
TRBJ1-4 | NA | TRBV19 | NA | TGTGCCAGCCGCAGGGGCTCTAATGAAAAACTGTTTTTT | CASRRGSNEKLFF
TRBJ2-1 | NA | TRBV19 | TRBD1 | TGTGCCACTACAACAGGGGGCCGCTCCTACAATGAGCAGTTCTTC | CATTTGGRSYNEQFF
TRBJ2-7 | NA | TRBV29-1 | NA | TGCAGCGTTGAAGATCTTGGGCAGGGTGACGAGCAGTACTTC | CSVEDLGQGDEQYF
TRBJ1-4 | NA | TRBV11-2 | NA | TGTGCCAGCAACCCTAACGGGTTCCTCCGAAATGAAAAACTGTTTTTT | CASNPNGFLRNEKLFF
TRBJ1-4 | NA | TRBV5-4 | NA | TGTGCCAGCAGCTTGGCCGGGGAAGTCGGAGAAAAACTGTTTTTT | CASSLAGEVGEKLFF
TRBJ1-5 | once | TRBV2 | NA | TGTGCCAGCAGTCCAGGGAGGGGCAATCAGCCCCAGCATTTT | CASSPGRGNQPQHF
TRBJ1-2 | once | TRBV6-5 | NA | TGTGCCAGCAGTTATGTGAGCGGTCTTGGCTACACCTTC | CASSYVSGLGYTF
TRBJ1-6 | NA | TRBV5-5 | TRBD1 | TGTGCCAGCAGCTTAACCGGGACAGTCCTTTCACCCCTCCACTTT | CASSLTGTVLSPLHF
TRBJ2-7 | NA | TRBV6-1 | NA | TGTGCCAGCAGTTCTCCGAGTGATGAGCAGTACTTC | CASSSPSDEQYF
TRBJ2-5 | NA | TRBV6-1 | TRBD1 | TGTGCCAGCAGTGACCCAGGGGGCGTGGAGACCCAGTACTTC | CASSDPGGVETQYF
TRBJ1-1 | NA | TRBV5-4 | TRBD1 | TGTGCCAGCAGCCAACAGACAGGGAGAGTTACTGAAGCTTTCTTT | CASSQQTGRVTEAFF
TRBJ2-3 | NA | TRBV5-3 | NA | TGTGCCAGAAGCTTGGAAGGGGCCCCAACTAGCACAGATACGCAGTATTTT | CARSLEGAPTSTDTQYF
TRBJ2-1 | NA | TRBV2 | TRBD2 | TGTGCCAGCAGCCTAGCGGGGGGCCTGAGCTCCTACAATGAGCAGTTCTTC | CASSLAGGLSSYNEQFF
TRBJ1-5 | NA | TRBV7-2 | NA | TGTGCCAGCAGCTCCCAAAAGGGGGGGAATCAGCCCCAGCATTTT | CASSSQKGGNQPQHF
TRBJ1-2 | once | TRBV7-2 | TRBD1 | TGTGCCAGCAGCTCGGAGGGGACAGGGGAAGTTGGCTACACCTTC | CASSSEGTGEVGYTF
TRBJ1-2 | NA | TRBV6-6 | NA | TGTGCCAGCAGTTACCGAGAAAGAAACTATGGCTACACCTTC | CASSYRERNYGYTF
TRBJ2-3 | NA | TRBV6-4 | NA | TGTGCCAGCGCCGGGACATTCACAGATACGCAGTATTTT | CASAGTFTDTQYF
TRBJ2-1 | once | TRBV11-2 | TRBD2 | TGTGCCAGCAGCACCCGCACTAGCGAGGCCTACAATGAGCAGTTCTTC | CASSTRTSEAYNEQFF
TRBJ1-1 | NA | TRBV7-9 | NA | TGTGCCAGCAGCATAGGCCGAGGAGCGAACACTGAAGCTTTCTTT | CASSIGRGANTEAFF